A selection of T cell receptor beta chains follows, all from one sample in a study of human thymus T cells. The protocol was immunoSEQ multiplex PCR, while the TCRdb copy is restricted to in-frame clones and leaves out a portion. This sample has approximately 49,000 clones, with roughly 94% found just once. Sequencing was carried out using blood. These TCRs come from a girl in the first two years of life with a congenital heart defect but otherwise immunologically healthy. CDR3s include the opening cysteine and the closing phenylalanine or tryptophan. D genes are given only for firm matches.

D gene	J gene	V gene	CDR3 protein
-	TRBJ2-1	TRBV29-1	CSVGPTLGESYNEQFF
-	TRBJ2-7	TRBV4-2	CASSPSHLPYEQYF
TRBD1	TRBJ2-6	TRBV10-3	CAIRPGQGNSGADVLTF
-	TRBJ1-1	TRBV6-5	CASSYSRRDLAEAFF
TRBD1	TRBJ1-5	TRBV2	CASGQEKQPQHF
-	TRBJ2-7	TRBV28	CASTLRSGREQYF
-	TRBJ1-5	TRBV18	CASSPGEGSYSNQPQHF
TRBD1	TRBJ1-2	TRBV29-1	CSVAGTGTNGYTF
-	TRBJ2-5	TRBV5-5	CASSLLRETQYF
-	TRBJ1-4	TRBV11-2	CASSLNPRKEEKLFF
-	TRBJ2-1	TRBV4-1	CASSRHTLRANEQFF
TRBD2	TRBJ2-7	TRBV6-1	CATKLAGPYEQYF
TRBD2	TRBJ2-1	TRBV5-6	CASSLAGLAGNNEQFF
TRBD2	TRBJ2-7	TRBV4-1	CASSQSGRGYEQYF
-	TRBJ1-3	TRBV12-2	CASRLGHSGNTIYF
-	TRBJ1-2	TRBV7-9	CASSLGDTTMGYTF
TRBD1	TRBJ1-5	TRBV19	CASKGQGASADQPQHF
-	TRBJ2-7	TRBV15	CATSRDPSGVGRSYEQYF
TRBD1	TRBJ2-1	TRBV10-3	CATDEQGADNEQFF
TRBD1	TRBJ1-5	TRBV4-1	CASSQGGGQMNQPQHF
TRBD2	TRBJ2-1	TRBV7-9	CASSASGRTYNEQFF
-	TRBJ2-7	TRBV4-3	CASSQDLGSGSYEQYF
-	TRBJ1-5	TRBV27	CASSTTGKNQPQHF
-	TRBJ1-5	TRBV6-1	CASSVGQSSNQPQHF
-	TRBJ1-1	TRBV5-4	CASSADMNTEAFF
-	TRBJ2-3	TRBV5-1	CASSSRFSTDTQYF
-	TRBJ1-2	TRBV18	CASSPRLGGYGYTF
TRBD2	TRBJ2-2	TRBV4-3	CASSLVVAGPNTGELFF
-	TRBJ1-1	TRBV29-1	CSVAWGYAEAFF
TRBD1	TRBJ1-1	TRBV27	CASSPGTGNRNTEAFF
-	TRBJ2-2	TRBV4-2	CASRYSGTGELFF
-	TRBJ1-1	TRBV5-8	CASSWPRGPNTEAFF
TRBD1	TRBJ2-7	TRBV30	CAWSEGQGAHEQYF
-	TRBJ2-5	TRBV4-2	CASSQEGGAKKETQYF
-	TRBJ2-1	TRBV5-1	CASSRMDRGKQFF
TRBD1	TRBJ1-4	TRBV28	CASSVNRGWGEKLFF
-	TRBJ1-5	TRBV6-5	CASSPQGFINQPQHF
TRBD1	TRBJ2-5	TRBV28	CATAGTPGTGTLQETQYF
-	TRBJ1-2	TRBV25-1	CASSDRNYGYTF
-	TRBJ1-1	TRBV4-2	CASSQNGRVFLNTEAFF
TRBD1	TRBJ1-2	TRBV18	CASSTGQVYGYTF
TRBD2	TRBJ2-3	TRBV10-3	CATRIAGEGTDTQYF
-	TRBJ1-4	TRBV25-1	CASSDILGPGEKLFF
TRBD2	TRBJ2-7	TRBV19	CASSMGLAGAYEQYF
-	TRBJ2-2	TRBV9	CASSVTDGELFF
-	TRBJ1-2	TRBV19	CASSPSFRGGYGYTF
-	TRBJ1-1	TRBV18	CASSPTTGYTEAFF
TRBD1	TRBJ1-5	TRBV6-5	CASSYNDRVQPQHF
-	TRBJ2-7	TRBV7-2	CASSPELTKQYF
TRBD1	TRBJ2-4	TRBV5-6	CASSLRTGLAKNIQYF